This TCR beta chain was sequenced during a study of blood T cell repertoires in COVID-19. Study-level background: Some COVID-19 samples were acute and others convalescent; all came from the United States, Italy and Spain.

The V gene's germline CDR1 is KGHSH and CDR2 LQKENI. With 4 bases removed from V and 7 bases from J, the gap between germline ends came to 18 bases. CDR3 length equals 15 residues. The method was immunoSEQ multiplex PCR; TCRdb's version includes in-frame clones alone and lacks a portion of them. The sample contains 150,000 to 200,000 clones, 87% of which appear only once. The origin of this receptor is a woman aged 18-29 years who had recovered from COVID-19. The V call is TRBV18, the J call TRBJ2-3; D not certain. Sequenced material: peripheral blood. CDR3 sequence reads: CASSLPPVSVYTQYF. For the CDR3, the DNA is TGTGCCAGCTCACTGCCCCCCGTGAGCGTTTATACGCAGTATTTT. Based on the CDR3 plus reference TRBV18 and TRBJ2-3, the full variable domain is NAGVMQNPRHLVRRRGQEARLRCSPMKGHSHVYWYRQLPEEGLKFMVYLQKENIIDESGMPKERFSAEFPKEGPSILRIQQVVRGDSAAYFCASSLPPVSVYTQYFGPGTRLTVL.